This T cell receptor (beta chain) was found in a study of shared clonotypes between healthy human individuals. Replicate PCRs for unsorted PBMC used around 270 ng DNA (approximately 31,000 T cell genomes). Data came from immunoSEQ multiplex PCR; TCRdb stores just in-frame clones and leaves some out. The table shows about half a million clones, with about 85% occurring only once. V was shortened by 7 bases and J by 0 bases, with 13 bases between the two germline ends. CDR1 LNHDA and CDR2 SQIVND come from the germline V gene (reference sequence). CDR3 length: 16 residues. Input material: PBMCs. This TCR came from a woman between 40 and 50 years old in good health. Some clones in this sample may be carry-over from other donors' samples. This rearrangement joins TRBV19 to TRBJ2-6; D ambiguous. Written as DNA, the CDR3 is TGTGCCAGTACTCTAGGCGGATACTCTGGGGCCAACGTCCTGACTTTC. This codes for CASTLGGYSGANVLTF.